The T cell receptor (beta chain) under discussion was sequenced for a study of blood T cells in healthy people across ages. Notes on the study in general: Both naive CD4+ cell counts and diversity were greater in long-lived donors than in aged donors. Diversity of TCR beta correlated strongly with naive T cell percentage.

The individuals who served as donors were healthy Caucasians living in Russia, aged roughly 6 to 100. Germline V lookup: CDR1 MNHEY, CDR2 SMNVEV (reference sequence). The V end lost 5 bases, the J end lost 3 bases, and 18 bases lay between the germline ends. This CDR3 region has 16 residues. For the second PCR, which ran for 7 to 11 cycles, a sample-barcoded 5' primer and a J-beta primer mix were used. TCRdb analysed the 5' RACE reads with MiXCR anew, one entry per CDR3 protein. The sample yields some 1.5 million distinct CDR3 sequences, roughly 27% seen once. In the case of this clonotype: What it binds is unknown.

This clonotype originated in a woman aged 30 to 39 in good health. This chain joins TRBV27 and TRBJ2-3; D gene unclear. Sequenced input: blood. This CDR3 reads CASSLLLGLGTDTQYF. The CDR3 DNA reads as TGTGCCAGCAGTCTCCTGTTAGGCCTCGGGACAGATACGCAGTATTTT.